This T cell receptor beta chain stems from a study of T cells in Graves' hyperthyroidism and ophthalmopathy. Amplification of TCR beta CDR3 regions was performed using RNA transcripts as template. HTBI primers were used for first-round RT-PCR of the TCR CDR3. TCRdb reprocessed the multiplex PCR reads via MiXCR and lists one record per CDR3 protein. The repertoire holds approximately 620,000 distinct CDR3 sequences, with roughly 16% as singletons. Whole-study results and caveats: Ophthalmopathy was predicted by the model a median of roughly 6.7 months ahead of onset.

This clonotype was detected a few times. The antigen remains unidentified. This CDR3 has 12 amino acids. Germline lookup yields CDR1 SGHNT and CDR2 YENEEA. The V and J ends lost 11 bases and 1 base respectively, with 11 bases between them. V and J are TRBV11-3 and TRBJ1-1; the D is unclear. Sequencing was performed on blood. This TCR derives from a woman aged 40-49 years with Graves' ophthalmopathy. In DNA form, the CDR3 reads TGTGCCCTTTTACGGGGGAACACTGAAGCTTTCTTT. Residues: CALLRGNTEAFF.